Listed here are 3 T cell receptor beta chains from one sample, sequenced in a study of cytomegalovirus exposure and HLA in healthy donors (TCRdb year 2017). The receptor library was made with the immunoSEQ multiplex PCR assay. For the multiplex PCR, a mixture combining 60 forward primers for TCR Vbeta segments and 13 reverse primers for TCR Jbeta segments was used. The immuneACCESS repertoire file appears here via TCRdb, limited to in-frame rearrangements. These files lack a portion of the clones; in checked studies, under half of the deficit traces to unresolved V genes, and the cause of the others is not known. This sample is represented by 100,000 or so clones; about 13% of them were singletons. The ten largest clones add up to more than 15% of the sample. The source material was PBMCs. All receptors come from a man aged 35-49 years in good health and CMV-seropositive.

The CDR3 DNA reads as TGTGCCAGTGAGACAGGGTCTAGGGATGGCTACACCTTC. This translates into CASETGSRDGYTF. The V gene is TRBV6-1, the J gene TRBJ1-2, with TRBD1 identical over 7 bases. Trimming removed 9 bases from V and 6 bases from J; junction bases left unmatched: 10. Germline V gene data show CDR1 as MNHNS and CDR2 as SASEGT. The CDR3 is 13 residues long.

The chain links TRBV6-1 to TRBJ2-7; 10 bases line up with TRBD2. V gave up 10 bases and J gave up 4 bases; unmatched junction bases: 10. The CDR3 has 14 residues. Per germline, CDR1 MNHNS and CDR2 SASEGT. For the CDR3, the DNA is TGTGCCACCCTTGGGGTAGCGGGAGGTTACGAGCAGTACTTC. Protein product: CATLGVAGGYEQYF.

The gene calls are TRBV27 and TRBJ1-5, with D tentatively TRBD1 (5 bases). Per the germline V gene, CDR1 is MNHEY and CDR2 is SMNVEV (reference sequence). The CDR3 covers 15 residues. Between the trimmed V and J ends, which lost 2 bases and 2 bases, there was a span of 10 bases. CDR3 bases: TGTGCCAGCAGTTTACAGGGATGGGGCAATCAGCCCCAGCATTTT. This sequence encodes CASSLQGWGNQPQHF.